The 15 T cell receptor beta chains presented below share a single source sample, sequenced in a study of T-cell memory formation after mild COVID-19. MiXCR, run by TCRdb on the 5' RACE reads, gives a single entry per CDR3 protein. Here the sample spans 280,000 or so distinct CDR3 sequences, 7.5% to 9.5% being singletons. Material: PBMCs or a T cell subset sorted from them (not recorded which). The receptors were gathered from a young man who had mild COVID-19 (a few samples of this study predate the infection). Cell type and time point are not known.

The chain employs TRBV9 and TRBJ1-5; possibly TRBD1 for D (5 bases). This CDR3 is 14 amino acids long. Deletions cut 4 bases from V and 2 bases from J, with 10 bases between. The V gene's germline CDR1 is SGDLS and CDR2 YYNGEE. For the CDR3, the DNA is TGTGCCAGCAGCACTCGGGACGGCAATCAGCCCCAGCATTTT. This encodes CASSTRDGNQPQHF. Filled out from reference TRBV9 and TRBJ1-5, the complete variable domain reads DSGVTQTPKHLITATGQRVTLRCSPRSGDLSVYWYQQSLDQGLQFLIQYYNGEERAKGNILERFSAQQFPDLHSELNLSSLELGDSALYFCASSTRDGNQPQHFGDGTRLSIL.

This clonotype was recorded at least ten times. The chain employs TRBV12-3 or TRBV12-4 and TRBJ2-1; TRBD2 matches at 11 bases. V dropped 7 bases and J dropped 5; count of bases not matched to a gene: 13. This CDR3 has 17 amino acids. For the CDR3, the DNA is TGTGCCAGCACCCATAGCGGGGGGGCATTTTCCCACAATGAGCAGTTCTTC. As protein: CASTHSGGAFSHNEQFF.

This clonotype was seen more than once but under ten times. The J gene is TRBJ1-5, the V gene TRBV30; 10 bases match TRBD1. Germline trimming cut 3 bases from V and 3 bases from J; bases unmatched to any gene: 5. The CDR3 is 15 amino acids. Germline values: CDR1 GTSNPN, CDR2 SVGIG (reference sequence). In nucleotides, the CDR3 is TGTGCCTGGAGCGCGGGACAGGGGATCAATCAGCCCCAGCATTTT. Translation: CAWSAGQGINQPQHF.

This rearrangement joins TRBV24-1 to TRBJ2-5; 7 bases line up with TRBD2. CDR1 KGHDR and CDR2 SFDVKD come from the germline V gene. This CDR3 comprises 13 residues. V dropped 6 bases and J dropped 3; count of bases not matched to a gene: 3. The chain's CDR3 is CATSPGLEETQYF. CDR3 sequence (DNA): TGTGCCACCAGTCCCGGACTAGAAGAGACCCAGTACTTC.

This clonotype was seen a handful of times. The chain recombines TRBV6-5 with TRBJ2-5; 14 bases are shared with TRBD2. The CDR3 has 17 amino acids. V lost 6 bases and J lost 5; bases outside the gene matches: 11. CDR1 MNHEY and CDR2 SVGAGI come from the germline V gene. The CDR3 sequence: CASSLGLAGGPDETQYF. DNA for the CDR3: TGTGCCAGCAGCCTCGGACTAGCGGGGGGCCCGGATGAGACCCAGTACTTC.

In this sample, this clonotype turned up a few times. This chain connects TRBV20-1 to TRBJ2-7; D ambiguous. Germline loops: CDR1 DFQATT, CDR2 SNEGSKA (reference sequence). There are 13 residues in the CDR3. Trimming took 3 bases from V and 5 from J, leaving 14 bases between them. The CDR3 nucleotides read TGCAGTGCTAGTCAAGGGCTTCGGGACGAGCAGTACTTC. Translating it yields CSASQGLRDEQYF.

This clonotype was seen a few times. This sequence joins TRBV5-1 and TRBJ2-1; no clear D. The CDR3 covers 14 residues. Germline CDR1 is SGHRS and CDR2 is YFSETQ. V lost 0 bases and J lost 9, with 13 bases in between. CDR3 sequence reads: CASSLAPGTGEQFF. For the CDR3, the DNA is TGCGCCAGCAGCTTGGCCCCGGGTACGGGTGAGCAGTTCTTC.

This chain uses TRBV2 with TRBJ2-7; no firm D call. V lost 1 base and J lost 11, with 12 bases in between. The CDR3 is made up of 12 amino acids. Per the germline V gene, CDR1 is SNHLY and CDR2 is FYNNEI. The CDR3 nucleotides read TGTGCCAGCAGTGAAGGTGACGCTGGAGAGTACTTC. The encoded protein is CASSEGDAGEYF.

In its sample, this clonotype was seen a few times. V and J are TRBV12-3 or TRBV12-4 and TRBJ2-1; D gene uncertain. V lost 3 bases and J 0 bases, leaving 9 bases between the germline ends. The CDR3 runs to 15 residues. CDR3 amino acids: CASSFNPSSYNEQFF. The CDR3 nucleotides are TGTGCCAGCAGTTTTAATCCGAGCTCCTACAATGAGCAGTTCTTC.

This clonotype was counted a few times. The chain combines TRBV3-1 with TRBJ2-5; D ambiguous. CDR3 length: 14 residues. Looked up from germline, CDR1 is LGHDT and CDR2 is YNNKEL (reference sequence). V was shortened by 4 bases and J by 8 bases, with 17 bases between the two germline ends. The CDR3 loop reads CASSLLHTKRTQYF. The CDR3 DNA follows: TGTGCCAGCAGCCTACTACACACCAAGAGAACCCAGTACTTC.

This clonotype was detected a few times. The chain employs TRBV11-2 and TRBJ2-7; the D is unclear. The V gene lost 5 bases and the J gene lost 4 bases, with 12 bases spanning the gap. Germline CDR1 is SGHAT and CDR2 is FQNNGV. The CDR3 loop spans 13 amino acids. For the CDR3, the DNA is TGTGCCAGCAGCAATGTGGAACGATACGAGCAGTACGTC. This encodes CASSNVERYEQYV.

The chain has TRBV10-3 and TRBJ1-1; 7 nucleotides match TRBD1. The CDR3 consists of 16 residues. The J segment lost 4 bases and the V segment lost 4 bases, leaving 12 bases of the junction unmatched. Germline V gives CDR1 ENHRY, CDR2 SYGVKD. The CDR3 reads CAISGEGGVKGTEAFF. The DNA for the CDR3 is TGTGCCATCAGTGGTGAAGGGGGCGTTAAGGGCACTGAAGCTTTCTTT.

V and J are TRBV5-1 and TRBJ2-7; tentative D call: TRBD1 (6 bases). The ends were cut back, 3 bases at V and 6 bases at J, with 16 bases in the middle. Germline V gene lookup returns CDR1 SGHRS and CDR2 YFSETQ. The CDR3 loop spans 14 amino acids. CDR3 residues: CASSSTTGMREQYF. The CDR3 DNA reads TGCGCCAGCAGCTCGACGACAGGTATGCGCGAGCAGTACTTC.

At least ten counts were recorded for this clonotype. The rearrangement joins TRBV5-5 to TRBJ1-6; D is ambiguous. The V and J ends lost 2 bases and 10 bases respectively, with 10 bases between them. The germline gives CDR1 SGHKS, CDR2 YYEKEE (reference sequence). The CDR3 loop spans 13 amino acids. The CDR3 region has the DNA TGTGCCAGCAGCTTAGACATGGTCTCACCCCTCCACTTT. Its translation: CASSLDMVSPLHF. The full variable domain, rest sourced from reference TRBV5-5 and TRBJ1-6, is DAGVTQSPTHLIKTRGQQVTLRCSPISGHKSVSWYQQVLGQGPQFIFQYYEKEERGRGNFPDRFSARQFPNYSSELNVNALLLGDSALYLCASSLDMVSPLHFGNGTRLTVT.

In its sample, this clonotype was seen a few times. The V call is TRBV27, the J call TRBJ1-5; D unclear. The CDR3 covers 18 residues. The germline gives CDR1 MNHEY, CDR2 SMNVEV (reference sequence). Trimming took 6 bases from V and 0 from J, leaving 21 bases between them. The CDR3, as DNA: TGTGCCAGCAGCGCCGGCCGGTTCGGTCTGTATAGCAATCAGCCCCAGCATTTT. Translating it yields CASSAGRFGLYSNQPQHF.